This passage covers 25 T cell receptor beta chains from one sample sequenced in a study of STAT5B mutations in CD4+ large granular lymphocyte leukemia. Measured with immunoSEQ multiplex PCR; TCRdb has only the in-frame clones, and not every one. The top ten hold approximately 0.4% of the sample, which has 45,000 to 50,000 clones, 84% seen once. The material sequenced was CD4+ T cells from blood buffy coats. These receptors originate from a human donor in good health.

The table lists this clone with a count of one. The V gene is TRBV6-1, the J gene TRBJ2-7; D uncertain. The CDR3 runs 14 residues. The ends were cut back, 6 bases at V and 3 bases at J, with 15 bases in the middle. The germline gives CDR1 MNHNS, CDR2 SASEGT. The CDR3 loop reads CASRLGPDDYEQYF. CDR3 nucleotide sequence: TGTGCCAGCAGATTAGGGCCAGACGACTACGAGCAGTACTTC.

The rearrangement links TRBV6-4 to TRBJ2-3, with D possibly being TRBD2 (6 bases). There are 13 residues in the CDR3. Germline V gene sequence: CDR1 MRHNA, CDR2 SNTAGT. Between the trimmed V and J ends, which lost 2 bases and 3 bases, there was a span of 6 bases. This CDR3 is CASSDRETDTQYF. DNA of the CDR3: TGTGCCAGCAGTGACCGGGAGACAGATACGCAGTATTTT.

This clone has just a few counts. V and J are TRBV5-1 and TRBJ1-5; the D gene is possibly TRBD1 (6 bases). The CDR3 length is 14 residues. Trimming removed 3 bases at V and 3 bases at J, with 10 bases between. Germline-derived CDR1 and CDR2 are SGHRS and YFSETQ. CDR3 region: CASSSTGLNQPQHF. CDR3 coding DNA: TGCGCCAGCAGCTCGACAGGACTCAATCAGCCCCAGCATTTT.

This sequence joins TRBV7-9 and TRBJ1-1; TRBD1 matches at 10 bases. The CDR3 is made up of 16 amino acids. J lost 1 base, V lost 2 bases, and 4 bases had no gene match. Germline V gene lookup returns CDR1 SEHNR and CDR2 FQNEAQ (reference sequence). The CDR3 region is CASSLSTGGPNTEAFF. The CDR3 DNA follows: TGTGCCAGCAGCTTATCGACAGGGGGCCCGAACACTGAAGCTTTCTTT.

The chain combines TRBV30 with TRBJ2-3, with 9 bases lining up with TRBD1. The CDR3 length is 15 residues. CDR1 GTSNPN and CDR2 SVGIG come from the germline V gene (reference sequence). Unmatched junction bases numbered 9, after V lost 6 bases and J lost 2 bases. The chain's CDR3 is CACTPGTGFTDTQYF. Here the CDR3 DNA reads TGTGCCTGCACCCCCGGGACAGGGTTCACAGATACGCAGTATTTT.

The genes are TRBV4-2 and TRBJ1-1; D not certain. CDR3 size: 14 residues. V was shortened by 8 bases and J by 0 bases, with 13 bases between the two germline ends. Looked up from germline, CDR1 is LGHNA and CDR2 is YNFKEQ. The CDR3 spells CASGPRGMNTEAFF. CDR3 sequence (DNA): TGTGCCAGCGGACCACGAGGGATGAACACTGAAGCTTTCTTT.

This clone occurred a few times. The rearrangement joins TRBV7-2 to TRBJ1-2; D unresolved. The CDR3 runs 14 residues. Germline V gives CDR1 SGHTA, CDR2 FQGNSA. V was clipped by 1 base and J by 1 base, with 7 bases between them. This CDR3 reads CASSLGLHNYGYTF. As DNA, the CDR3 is TGTGCCAGCAGCTTAGGGCTCCATAACTATGGCTACACCTTC.

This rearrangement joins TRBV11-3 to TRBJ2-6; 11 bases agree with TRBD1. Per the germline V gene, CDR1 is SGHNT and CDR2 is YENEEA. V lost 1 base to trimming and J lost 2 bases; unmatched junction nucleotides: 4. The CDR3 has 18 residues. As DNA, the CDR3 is TGTGCCAGCAGCTTAGGAGGGACAGGGGGTACTGGGGCCAACGTCCTGACTTTC. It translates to CASSLGGTGGTGANVLTF.

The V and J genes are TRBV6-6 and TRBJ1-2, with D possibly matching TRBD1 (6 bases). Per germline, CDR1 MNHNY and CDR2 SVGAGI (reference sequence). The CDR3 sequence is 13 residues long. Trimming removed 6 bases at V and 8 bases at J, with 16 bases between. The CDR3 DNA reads TGTGCCAGCAGACCCGGACAGAGTGAGGGCTACACCTTC. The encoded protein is CASRPGQSEGYTF.

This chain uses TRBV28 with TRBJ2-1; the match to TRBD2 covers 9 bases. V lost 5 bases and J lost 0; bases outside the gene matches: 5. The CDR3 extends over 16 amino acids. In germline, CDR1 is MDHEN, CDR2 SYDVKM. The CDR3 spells CASSLRGGPSYNEQFF. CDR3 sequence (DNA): TGTGCCAGCAGTCTGCGGGGGGGCCCCTCCTACAATGAGCAGTTCTTC. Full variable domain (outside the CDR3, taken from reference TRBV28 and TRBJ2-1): DVKVTQSSRYLVKRTGEKVFLECVQDMDHENMFWYRQDPGLGLRLIYFSYDVKMKEKGDIPEGYSVSREKKERFSLILESASTNQTSMYLCASSLRGGPSYNEQFFGPGTRLTVL.

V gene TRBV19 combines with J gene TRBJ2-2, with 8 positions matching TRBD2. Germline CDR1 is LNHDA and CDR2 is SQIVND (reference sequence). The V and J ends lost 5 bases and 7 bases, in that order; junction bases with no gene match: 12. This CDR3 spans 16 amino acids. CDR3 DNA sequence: TGTGCCAGTAGTGGAAGGCACCGGGGGGGCGGCGGGGAGCTGTTTTTT. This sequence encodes CASSGRHRGGGGELFF.

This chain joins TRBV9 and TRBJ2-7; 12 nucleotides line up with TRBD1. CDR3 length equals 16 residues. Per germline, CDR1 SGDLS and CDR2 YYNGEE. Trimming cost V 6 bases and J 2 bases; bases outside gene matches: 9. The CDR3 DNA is TGTGCCAGCAACGGGACAGGGGGCTCCCCAACCTACGAGCAGTACTTC. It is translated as CASNGTGGSPTYEQYF. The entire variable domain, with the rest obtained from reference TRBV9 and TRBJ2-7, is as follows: DSGVTQTPKHLITATGQRVTLRCSPRSGDLSVYWYQQSLDQGLQFLIQYYNGEERAKGNILERFSAQQFPDLHSELNLSSLELGDSALYFCASNGTGGSPTYEQYFGPGTRLTVT.

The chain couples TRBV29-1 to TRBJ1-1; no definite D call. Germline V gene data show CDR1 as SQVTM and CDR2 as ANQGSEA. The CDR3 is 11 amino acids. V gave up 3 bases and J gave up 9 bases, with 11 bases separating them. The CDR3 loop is CSVDLRPQAFF. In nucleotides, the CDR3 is TGCAGCGTTGATCTGAGACCTCAAGCTTTCTTT.

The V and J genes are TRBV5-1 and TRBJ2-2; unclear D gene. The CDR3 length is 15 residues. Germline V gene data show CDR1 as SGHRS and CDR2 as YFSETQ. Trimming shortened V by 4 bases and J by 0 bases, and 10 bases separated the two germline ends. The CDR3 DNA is TGCGCCAGCAGCCGCCCCGTCCCGAACACCGGGGAGCTGTTTTTT. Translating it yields CASSRPVPNTGELFF.

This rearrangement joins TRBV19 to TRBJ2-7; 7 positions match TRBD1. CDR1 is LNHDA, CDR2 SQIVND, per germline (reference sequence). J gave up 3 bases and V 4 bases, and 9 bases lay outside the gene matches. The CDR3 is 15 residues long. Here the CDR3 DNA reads TGTGCCAGTAGTAGACAGGGTACCTCAGGCTACGAGCAGTACTTC. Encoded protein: CASSRQGTSGYEQYF.

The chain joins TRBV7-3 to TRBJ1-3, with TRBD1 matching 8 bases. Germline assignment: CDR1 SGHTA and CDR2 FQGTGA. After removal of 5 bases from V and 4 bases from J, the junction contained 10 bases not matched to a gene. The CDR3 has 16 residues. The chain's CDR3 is CASSPRGRGPGNTIYF. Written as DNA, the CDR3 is TGTGCCAGCAGCCCCAGGGGGCGCGGTCCCGGAAACACCATATATTTT.

DNA of the CDR3: TGTGCCAGCAGCTCTAGACAGGGCGGGGGTTCGGATGAGCAGTTCTTC. This gives the protein CASSSRQGGGSDEQFF. The chain combines TRBV5-6 with TRBJ2-1, with D perhaps given as TRBD1 or TRBD2 (7 bases each). CDR1 is SGHDT and CDR2 is YYEEEE in the germline V gene. The CDR3 totals 16 residues. V lost 3 bases to trimming and J lost 8 bases, with 21 bases between them.

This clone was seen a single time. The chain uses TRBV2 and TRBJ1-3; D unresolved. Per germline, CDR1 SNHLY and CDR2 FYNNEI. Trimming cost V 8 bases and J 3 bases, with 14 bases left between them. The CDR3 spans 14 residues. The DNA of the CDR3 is TGTGCCAGCCGGGTTCGGGCCGGTGGAAACACCATATATTTT. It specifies CASRVRAGGNTIYF.

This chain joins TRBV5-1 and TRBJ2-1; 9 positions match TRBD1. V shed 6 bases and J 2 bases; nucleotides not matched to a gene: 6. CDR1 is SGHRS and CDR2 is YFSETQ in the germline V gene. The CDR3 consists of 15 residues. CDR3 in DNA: TGCGCCAGCACCAGGGACAGGGTCGCCTACAATGAGCAGTTCTTC. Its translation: CASTRDRVAYNEQFF.

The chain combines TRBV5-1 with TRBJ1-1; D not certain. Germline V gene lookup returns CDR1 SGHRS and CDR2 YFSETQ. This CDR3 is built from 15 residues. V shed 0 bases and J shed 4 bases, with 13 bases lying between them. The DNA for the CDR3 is TGCGCCAGCAGCTTGGCCTTGTCTCCAGGCACTGAAGCTTTCTTT. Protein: CASSLALSPGTEAFF.

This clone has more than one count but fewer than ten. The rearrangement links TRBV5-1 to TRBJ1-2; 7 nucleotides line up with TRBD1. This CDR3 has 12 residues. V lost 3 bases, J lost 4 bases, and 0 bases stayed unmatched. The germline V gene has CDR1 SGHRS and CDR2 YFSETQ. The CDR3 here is CASSWDSYGYTF. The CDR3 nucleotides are TGCGCCAGCAGCTGGGACAGCTATGGCTACACCTTC.

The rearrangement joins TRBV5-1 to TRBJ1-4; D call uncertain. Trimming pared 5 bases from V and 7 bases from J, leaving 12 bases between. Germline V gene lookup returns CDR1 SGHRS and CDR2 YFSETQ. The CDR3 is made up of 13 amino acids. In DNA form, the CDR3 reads TGCGCCAGCAGGGTCGGGGAGGGTGAAAAACTGTTTTTT. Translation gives CASRVGEGEKLFF.

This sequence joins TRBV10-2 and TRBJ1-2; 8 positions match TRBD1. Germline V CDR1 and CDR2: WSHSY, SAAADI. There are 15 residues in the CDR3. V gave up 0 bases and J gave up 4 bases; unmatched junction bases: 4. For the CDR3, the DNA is TGCGCCAGCAGTGAGTCAGGACAGGGAGGCTATGGCTACACCTTC. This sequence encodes CASSESGQGGYGYTF.

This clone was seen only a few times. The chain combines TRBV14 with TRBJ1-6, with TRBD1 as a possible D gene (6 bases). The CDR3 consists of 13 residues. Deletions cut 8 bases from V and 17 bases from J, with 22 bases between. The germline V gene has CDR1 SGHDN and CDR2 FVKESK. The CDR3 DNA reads TGTGCCAGCGCTCCCTCGGGGTTGGACAGAATCCACTTT. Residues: CASAPSGLDRIHF.

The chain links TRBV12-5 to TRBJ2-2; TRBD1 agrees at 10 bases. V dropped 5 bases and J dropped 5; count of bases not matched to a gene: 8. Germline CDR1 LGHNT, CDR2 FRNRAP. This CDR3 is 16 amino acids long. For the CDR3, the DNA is TGTGCTAGTGGTCCTAGAGGGGACAGGGGAACCGGGGAGCTGTTTTTT. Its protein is CASGPRGDRGTGELFF.